The 22 T cell receptor beta chains below all came from one sample that was sequenced in a study of early stage breast cancer tumors. The table came from immunoSEQ multiplex PCR; TCRdb's copy has only in-frame clones and leaves some out. This sample has tens of thousands of clones, with approximately 70% found just once. What was sequenced was blood. All receptors come from a person aged 40 to 49 with breast cancer.

This CDR3 reads CASSLGQLIRGYQETQYF. The CDR3 DNA follows: TGCGCCAGCAGCTTAGGACAATTAATAAGGGGGTACCAAGAGACCCAGTACTTC. The chain has TRBV5-1 and TRBJ2-5; maybe TRBD1 (6 bases). Trimming pared 2 bases from V and 0 bases from J, leaving 20 bases between. From germline, CDR1 is SGHRS and CDR2 YFSETQ. The CDR3 is made up of 18 amino acids.

V usage is TRBV28 and J usage is TRBJ1-2, with TRBD1 matching 8 bases. The CDR3 totals 13 residues. CDR1 and CDR2 from the germline V gene are MDHEN and SYDVKM. V lost 5 bases and J lost 8; bases outside the gene matches: 7. The chain's CDR3 is CASSDRGRRGYTF. The CDR3 DNA reads as TGTGCCAGCAGTGACAGGGGAAGACGCGGCTACACCTTC.

The chain is built from TRBV12-5 and TRBJ1-5; D gene uncertain. V was cut by 4 bases and J by 5 bases, with 6 bases left in between. Germline-derived CDR1 and CDR2 are LGHNT and FRNRAP. This CDR3 contains 12 residues. The chain's CDR3 is CASGSYDQPQHF. The CDR3 DNA reads as TGTGCTAGTGGTTCCTATGATCAGCCCCAGCATTTT.

The CDR3 loop is CASSLVSENTEAFF. In DNA, the CDR3 is TGTGCCAGCAGCTTAGTCTCTGAGAACACTGAAGCTTTCTTT. The chain carries TRBV7-9 and TRBJ1-1; D ambiguous. The CDR3 is made up of 14 amino acids. V was clipped by 1 base and J by 1 base, with 7 bases between them. Germline values: CDR1 SEHNR, CDR2 FQNEAQ (reference sequence).

In its sample, this clone was seen a few times. The chain carries TRBV4-2 and TRBJ2-7; no clear D gene. Germline CDR1 reads LGHNA; CDR2 reads YNFKEQ. V gave up 0 bases and J gave up 7 bases, with 13 bases separating them. The CDR3 has 14 residues. This chain's CDR3 is CASSQDVTSWEQYF. In nucleotides, the CDR3 is TGTGCCAGCAGCCAAGATGTTACTTCTTGGGAGCAGTACTTC.

This chain uses TRBV5-1 with TRBJ2-1, with no clear D. Germline CDR1 is SGHRS and CDR2 is YFSETQ. This CDR3 is built from 13 residues. Trimming removed 2 bases at V and 5 bases at J, with 8 bases between. Here the CDR3 reads CASSFFRNNEQFF. The CDR3 nucleotides read TGCGCCAGCAGCTTTTTCCGGAACAATGAGCAGTTCTTC. The full variable domain, rest sourced from reference TRBV5-1 and TRBJ2-1, is KAGVTQTPRYLIKTRGQQVTLSCSPISGHRSVSWYQQTPGQGLQFLFEYFSETQRNKGNFPGRFSGRQFSNSRSEMNVSTLELGDSALYLCASSFFRNNEQFFGPGTRLTVL.

This chain links TRBV7-8 with TRBJ2-7; 7 bases are shared with TRBD2. Germline V lookup: CDR1 SGHVS, CDR2 FQNEAQ. J was trimmed by 2 bases and V by 3 bases; bases with no gene match: 7. The CDR3 is 15 amino acids. The CDR3: CASSFYGGSTYEQYF. DNA of the CDR3: TGTGCCAGCAGCTTCTACGGGGGGTCGACCTACGAGCAGTACTTC.

The chain employs TRBV7-2 and TRBJ2-7; 9 positions agree with TRBD2. Germline V gene lookup returns CDR1 SGHTA and CDR2 FQGNSA. CDR3 length: 17 residues. V shed 1 base, J shed 6 bases, and the junction held 13 bases outside the gene matches. The CDR3 protein is CASSLGFSGSPMFEQYF. CDR3 DNA: TGTGCCAGCAGCTTAGGTTTTAGCGGGAGCCCCATGTTCGAGCAGTACTTC.

The chain carries TRBV2 and TRBJ2-3; possible D gene TRBD2, 5 bases. The germline V and J ends were trimmed by 3 bases and 0 bases, with 16 bases remaining between them. CDR1 is SNHLY, CDR2 FYNNEI, per germline. The CDR3 length is 17 residues. This chain's CDR3 is CASSENLGVISTDTQYF. The DNA of the CDR3 is TGTGCCAGCAGTGAGAATCTGGGAGTAATTAGCACAGATACGCAGTATTTT. Filled out from reference TRBV2 and TRBJ2-3, the complete variable domain reads EPEVTQTPSHQVTQMGQEVILRCVPISNHLYFYWYRQILGQKVEFLVSFYNNEISEKSEIFDDQFSVERPDGSNFTLKIRSTKLEDSAMYFCASSENLGVISTDTQYFGPGTRLTVL.

The chain employs TRBV4-2 and TRBJ2-2, with D tentatively TRBD2 (5 bases). The V end lost 0 bases, the J end lost 5 bases, and 10 bases lay between the germline ends. CDR3 length equals 15 residues. The germline V gene encodes CDR1 LGHNA and CDR2 YNFKEQ. CDR3 bases: TGTGCCAGCAGCCAAGAAGGAGGAATAACCGGGGAGCTGTTTTTT. The encoded protein is CASSQEGGITGELFF.

The chain combines TRBV2 with TRBJ2-5; TRBD2 might be the D (6 bases). The CDR3 loop spans 13 amino acids. Germline V gene data show CDR1 as SNHLY and CDR2 as FYNNEI. V was pared by 4 bases and J by 2 bases, with 8 bases between. This CDR3 reads CASSVAGQETQYF. The CDR3 DNA follows: TGTGCCAGCAGTGTGGCGGGACAAGAGACCCAGTACTTC.

The chain employs TRBV30 and TRBJ2-1; tentative D call: TRBD2 (6 bases). The CDR3 loop spans 13 amino acids. Trimming took 1 base from V and 6 from J, leaving 10 bases between them. Germline CDR1 is GTSNPN and CDR2 is SVGIG (reference sequence). CDR3 protein: CAWSAGLSNEQFF. The CDR3 region has the DNA TGTGCCTGGAGTGCAGGACTATCCAATGAGCAGTTCTTC. Combining the CDR3 with reference TRBV30 and TRBJ2-1 gives the whole variable domain SQTIHQWPATLVQPVGSPLSLECTVEGTSNPNLYWYRQAAGRGLQLLFYSVGIGQISSEVPQNLSASRPQDRQFILSSKKLLLSDSGFYLCAWSAGLSNEQFFGPGTRLTVL.

This rearrangement joins TRBV27 to TRBJ2-5; D may be TRBD1 (5 bases). Trimming cost V 5 bases and J 5 bases, with 12 bases left between them. CDR1 is MNHEY, CDR2 SMNVEV, per germline (reference sequence). The CDR3 extends over 13 amino acids. CDR3 loop: CASSPRKGETQYF. As DNA, the CDR3 is TGTGCCAGCAGTCCCCGTAAGGGGGAGACCCAGTACTTC.

The rearrangement uses TRBV9 and TRBJ2-1; D perhaps matches TRBD2 (5 bases). Germline CDR1 and CDR2: SGDLS and YYNGEE. The CDR3 totals 15 residues. Trimming removed 0 bases at V and 9 bases at J, with 16 bases between. DNA of the CDR3: TGTGCCAGCAGCGTAGATCTTAGCGAGGTGGGTGAGCAGTTCTTC. Translated: CASSVDLSEVGEQFF.

The chain is built from TRBV19 and TRBJ2-1, with D tentatively TRBD1 (6 bases). The germline V and J ends were trimmed by 8 bases and 0 bases, with 14 bases remaining between them. Germline lookup yields CDR1 LNHDA and CDR2 SQIVND (reference sequence). The CDR3 is 15 amino acids. The CDR3 DNA follows: TGTGCCAGTCGATGGACAGCGAGCTCCTACAATGAGCAGTTCTTC. It translates to CASRWTASSYNEQFF.

CDR3 in amino acids: CATSPGQGAYPNEKLFF. The CDR3 DNA reads as TGTGCCACCAGCCCCGGACAGGGGGCCTATCCGAATGAAAAACTGTTTTTT. V gene TRBV15 combines with J gene TRBJ1-4; TRBD1 agrees at 11 bases. Germline assignment: CDR1 LNHNV and CDR2 YYDKDF (reference sequence). Trimming took 5 bases from V and 5 from J; bases not matched to a gene: 10. The CDR3 loop spans 17 amino acids. Variable domain in full (rest from reference TRBV15 and TRBJ1-4): DAMVIQNPRYQVTQFGKPVTLSCSQTLNHNVMYWYQQKSSQAPKLLFHYYDKDFNNEADTPDNFQSRRPNTSFCFLDIRSPGLGDTAMYLCATSPGQGAYPNEKLFFGSGTQLSVL.

This sequence joins TRBV2 and TRBJ1-3; D is uncertain. V lost 6 bases and J lost 3, with 9 bases in between. CDR3 size: 13 residues. The germline V gene has CDR1 SNHLY and CDR2 FYNNEI. The CDR3 bases are TGTGCCAGCAGGGGCCTTGGTGGAAACACCATATATTTT. This translates into CASRGLGGNTIYF.

This rearrangement joins TRBV19 to TRBJ2-3; tentative D call: TRBD1 (6 bases). Trimming removed 3 bases at V and 2 bases at J, with 12 bases between. Germline CDR1 and CDR2: LNHDA and SQIVND (reference sequence). CDR3 size: 15 residues. The CDR3 reads CASSMQGTNTDTQYF. The DNA of the CDR3 is TGTGCCAGTAGTATGCAGGGGACAAACACAGATACGCAGTATTTT.

The V gene is TRBV7-2, the J gene TRBJ2-7; 14 bases align to TRBD2. The junction had 7 bases not matched to a gene; V was cut back by 5 bases and J by 7 bases. Germline V lookup: CDR1 SGHTA, CDR2 FQGNSA. The CDR3 is 15 amino acids. The chain's CDR3 is CASSHGTSGRGEQYF. In nucleotides, the CDR3 is TGTGCCAGCAGCCACGGGACTAGCGGGAGAGGTGAGCAGTACTTC.

The chain joins TRBV15 to TRBJ2-3, with D tentatively TRBD1 (5 bases). Per germline, CDR1 LNHNV and CDR2 YYDKDF (reference sequence). The CDR3 runs to 13 residues. V was shortened by 4 bases and J by 2 bases, with 7 bases between the two germline ends. This chain's CDR3 is CATSKDTTDTQYF. The CDR3 DNA is TGTGCCACCAGCAAGGACACCACAGATACGCAGTATTTT.

This sequence joins TRBV28 and TRBJ1-2; D gene uncertain. The CDR3 length is 12 residues. Germline V gene sequence: CDR1 MDHEN, CDR2 SYDVKM. The CDR3 spells CASWWANYGYTF. The CDR3 bases are TGTGCTAGTTGGTGGGCTAACTATGGCTACACCTTC.

The chain is built from TRBV29-1 and TRBJ1-4; 7 positions agree with TRBD1. From germline, CDR1 is SQVTM and CDR2 ANQGSEA. With V trimmed by 8 bases and J by 4 bases, 7 bases remained unmatched. The CDR3 runs to 13 residues. The CDR3 nucleotides read TGCAGCACAAGGACAGGAGTTAATGAAAAACTGTTTTTT. It yields the protein CSTRTGVNEKLFF.